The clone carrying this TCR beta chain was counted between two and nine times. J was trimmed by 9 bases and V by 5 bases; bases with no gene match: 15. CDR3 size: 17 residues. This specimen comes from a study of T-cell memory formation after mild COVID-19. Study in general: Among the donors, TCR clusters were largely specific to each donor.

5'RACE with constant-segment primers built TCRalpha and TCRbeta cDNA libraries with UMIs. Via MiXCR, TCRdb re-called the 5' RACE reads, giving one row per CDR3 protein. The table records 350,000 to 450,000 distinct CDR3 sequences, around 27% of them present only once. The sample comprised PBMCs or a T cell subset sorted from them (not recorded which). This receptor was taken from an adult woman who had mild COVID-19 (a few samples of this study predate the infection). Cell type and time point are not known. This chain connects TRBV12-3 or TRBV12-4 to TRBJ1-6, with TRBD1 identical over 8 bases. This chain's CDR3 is CASSPLTGDASASPLHF. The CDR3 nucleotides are TGTGCCAGCAGTCCCCTGACAGGGGACGCTTCGGCTTCACCCCTCCACTTT.